Listed below are T cell receptor beta chains from one sample, sequenced in a study of CD8 T cells in ankylosing spondylitis. TCRdb recomputed calls from the 5' RACE reads with MiXCR, one row per CDR3 protein. Here the sample spans just under 550,000 distinct CDR3 sequences, roughly 13% being singletons. Sequencing was done on a sample of blood, either unsorted or a sorted T cell fraction (not recorded which). The receptor source for this set is a male donor with ankylosing spondylitis. Both conserved end residues are part of each CDR3. D genes are given only for firm matches. Some rows mark clone size as missing; the rest say once, few, many or name a class of expanded clone.

NA	few	TRBV15	TRBJ2-1	TGTGCCACCAGTCGGAGGACATCGGACAATGAGCAGTTCTTC	CATSRRTSDNEQFF
TRBD1	NA	TRBV6-2/TRBV6-3	TRBJ2-2	TGTGCCAGCAGTCCCCCGGGACAGGGGCAAAACGGGGAGCTGTTTTTT	CASSPPGQGQNGELFF
NA	NA	TRBV14	TRBJ1-1	TGTGCCAGCAGCCCGACTTCGGGCGCTGAAGCTTTCTTT	CASSPTSGAEAFF
TRBD2	NA	TRBV11-2	TRBJ2-5	TGTGCCAGCAGCTTAGTATCCAGCGGGGGGCAAGAGACCCAGTACTTC	CASSLVSSGGQETQYF
NA	NA	TRBV19	TRBJ2-7	TGTGCCAGTAGTATGGGGGACGAAAACTACGAGCAGTACTTC	CASSMGDENYEQYF
NA	NA	TRBV5-6	TRBJ2-5	TGTGCCAGCAGCTTGATAAGGTCTCAAGAGACCCAGTACTTC	CASSLIRSQETQYF
NA	NA	TRBV29-1	TRBJ1-3	TGCAGCGTTGAAGATACCCTCCTCTCTGGAAACACCATATATTTT	CSVEDTLLSGNTIYF
NA	NA	TRBV7-9	TRBJ1-1	TGTGCCAGCAGCCCCACTGGAGGGAAGTTTGACACTGAAGCTTTCTTT	CASSPTGGKFDTEAFF
TRBD2	NA	TRBV3-1	TRBJ2-5	TGTGCCAGCAGCCAAGATTTCGGGACTAGCCTAGAGACCCAGTACTTC	CASSQDFGTSLETQYF
TRBD1	NA	TRBV24-1	TRBJ1-5	TGTGCCACCAGTCAAGGACAGGGCAATCAGCCCCAGCATTTT	CATSQGQGNQPQHF
TRBD1	NA	TRBV20-1	TRBJ1-2	TGCAGTGCTAACGGTTTACCGGGACAGGGGGCGCACGGCTACACCTTC	CSANGLPGQGAHGYTF
NA	many	TRBV12-3/TRBV12-4	TRBJ2-3	TGTGCCAGCAGTGGGATCACAGATACGCAGTATTTT	CASSGITDTQYF
NA	many	TRBV5-6	TRBJ1-2	TGTGCCAGCAGCTTGTTGCCTCGGGACATTGCCGGCTACACCTTC	CASSLLPRDIAGYTF
NA	NA	TRBV20-1	TRBJ1-5	TGCAGTGCTAGAGATTGGAGGGGGAGTCAGCCCCAGCATTTT	CSARDWRGSQPQHF
TRBD1	NA	TRBV2	TRBJ1-6	TGTGCCAGCAGTGAAAGGGGGACAGGGGTCTCACCCCTCCACTTT	CASSERGTGVSPLHF
TRBD1	NA	TRBV6-1	TRBJ2-3	TGTGCCAGCAGTGAAAATGAAGGGGGCGCAGATACGCAGTATTTT	CASSENEGGADTQYF
NA	few	TRBV6-6	TRBJ2-5	TGTGCCAGTCAGCGGAGCCAAGAGACCCAGTACTTC	CASQRSQETQYF
NA	NA	TRBV24-1	TRBJ1-1	TGTGCCACCAGTGATAACGACAGTGAAGCTTTCTTT	CATSDNDSEAFF
NA	NA	TRBV5-1	TRBJ2-2	TGCGCCAGCAGCTTGGCCGGGGCAGGCCTTACGGGGGAGCTGTTTTTT	CASSLAGAGLTGELFF
NA	NA	TRBV29-1	TRBJ2-3	TGCAGCGTTGACCCTCCCCTTGGGAGCACAGATACGCAGTATTTT	CSVDPPLGSTDTQYF
TRBD2	many	TRBV12-3/TRBV12-4	TRBJ2-5	TGTGCCAGCAGTTTTCTCCTAGCGGTCCAAGAGACCCAGTACTTC	CASSFLLAVQETQYF
NA	NA	TRBV20-1	TRBJ2-7	TGCAGTGCCTTAATCTTCGACGAGCAGTACTTC	CSALIFDEQYF